A single sample gave rise to the 13 T cell receptor beta chains below, sequenced in a study of identical twins. TCRdb used MiXCR to reprocess the 5' RACE reads, holding one entry per CDR3 protein. This sample has 450,000 or so distinct CDR3 sequences, with 20% to 25% found just once. These data were likewise used in another study, on T cells expressing NK-cell markers.

The sample was CD4+ T cells sorted from blood. These TCRs come from a woman under 30 in good health.

This clonotype was seen a handful of times. The CDR3 DNA reads as TGTGCCAGCAGCTTCCTAGCGGGAGAAGTAACCGGGGAGCTGTTTTTT. This encodes CASSFLAGEVTGELFF. V is TRBV7-2 and J is TRBJ2-2; 10 nucleotides line up with TRBD2. Trimming removed 3 bases from V and 5 bases from J; junction bases left unmatched: 6. Looked up from germline, CDR1 is SGHTA and CDR2 is FQGNSA. The CDR3 has 16 amino acids.

This clonotype was seen a few times. This chain links TRBV10-3 with TRBJ2-1, with TRBD1 matching over 7 bases. The CDR3 contains 12 residues. From germline, CDR1 is ENHRY and CDR2 SYGVKD. With 1 base clipped from V and 14 bases from J, the junction kept 5 bases outside the gene matches. The CDR3 DNA is TGTGCCATCAGTGAGTTGGGGGACAGTAAGTTCTTC. Its translation: CAISELGDSKFF.

This clonotype was counted only a few times. This chain connects TRBV5-1 to TRBJ2-6; 7 bases are shared with TRBD1. The CDR3 consists of 16 residues. With V trimmed by 5 bases and J by 0 bases, 5 bases remained unmatched. Germline values: CDR1 SGHRS, CDR2 YFSETQ. CDR3 region: CASRPGQLSGANVLTF. Here the CDR3 DNA reads TGCGCCAGCAGACCGGGACAGCTCTCTGGGGCCAACGTCCTGACTTTC.

This clonotype has more than one count but fewer than ten. The chain links TRBV27 to TRBJ2-2; D is unresolved. V lost 5 bases, J lost 4 bases, and 11 bases lay in between. Germline V gene data show CDR1 as MNHEY and CDR2 as SMNVEV (reference sequence). There are 14 residues in the CDR3. CDR3 DNA sequence: TGTGCCAGCAGTCTAACGCAGATCACCGGGGAGCTGTTTTTT. Protein: CASSLTQITGELFF.

The CDR3 DNA follows: TGTGCCAGTAGTATACGAGGTCGGACAGAAAACACCGGGGAGCTGTTTTTT. Translated: CASSIRGRTENTGELFF. V usage is TRBV19 and J usage is TRBJ2-2, with a weak D call TRBD1 (6 bases). The CDR3 covers 17 residues. Trimming took 2 bases from V and 2 from J, leaving 15 bases between them. Germline V gene lookup returns CDR1 LNHDA and CDR2 SQIVND (reference sequence).

The chain uses TRBV3-1 and TRBJ1-2; D unclear. Trimming took 1 base from V and 7 from J, leaving 7 bases between them. Germline values: CDR1 LGHDT, CDR2 YNNKEL (reference sequence). The length of the CDR3 is 12 residues. CDR3 amino acids: CASSQVRFGYTF. In nucleotides, the CDR3 is TGTGCCAGCAGCCAAGTCCGATTTGGCTACACCTTC.

V usage is TRBV20-1 and J usage is TRBJ2-1; 9 bases are a match to TRBD2. The CDR3 is made up of 14 amino acids. V gave up 5 bases and J gave up 3 bases; unmatched junction bases: 5. Germline lookup yields CDR1 DFQATT and CDR2 SNEGSKA (reference sequence). The chain's CDR3 is CSAAGLANYNEQFF. In DNA, the CDR3 is TGCAGTGCTGCTGGACTAGCGAACTACAATGAGCAGTTCTTC.

The chain recombines TRBV27 with TRBJ1-2; 9 bases fit TRBD1. The germline gives CDR1 MNHEY, CDR2 SMNVEV (reference sequence). J gave up 4 bases and V 8 bases, and 5 bases lay outside the gene matches. The CDR3 contains 13 residues. The CDR3 protein is CASRWTGVYGYTF. CDR3 nucleotides: TGTGCCAGCCGCTGGACAGGGGTCTATGGCTACACCTTC.

This chain uses TRBV3-1 with TRBJ2-3; D call uncertain. The germline V gene encodes CDR1 LGHDT and CDR2 YNNKEL (reference sequence). The CDR3 has 12 amino acids. The ends were cut back, 8 bases at V and 4 bases at J, with 10 bases in the middle. The CDR3 DNA sequence: TGTGCCAGCTCCCTCTCGGCAGATACGCAGTATTTT. This gives the protein CASSLSADTQYF.

Only a few counts were recorded for this clonotype. The chain employs TRBV15 and TRBJ2-7, with D perhaps TRBD2 (5 bases). CDR3 size: 15 residues. Germline lookup yields CDR1 LNHNV and CDR2 YYDKDF (reference sequence). V shed 5 bases and J shed 2 bases, with 16 bases lying between them. This CDR3 is CATSLARDATYEQYF. In DNA, the CDR3 is TGTGCCACCAGCCTGGCTCGGGATGCAACCTACGAGCAGTACTTC.

This clonotype has ten or more counts. This chain uses TRBV3-1 with TRBJ1-4; no clear D gene. V was shortened by 1 base and J by 5 bases, with 14 bases between the two germline ends. The germline CDR1 and CDR2 sequences are LGHDT and YNNKEL (reference sequence). CDR3 length: 16 residues. For the CDR3, the DNA is TGTGCCAGCAGCCAAGGGGCAACGCAGTGGAATGAAAAACTGTTTTTT. Translating gives CASSQGATQWNEKLFF.

This clonotype was seen a handful of times. The V gene is TRBV12-3 or TRBV12-4, the J gene TRBJ2-3, with 8 nucleotides matching TRBD2. The CDR3 is 14 residues long. Germline trimming cut 10 bases from V and 8 bases from J; bases unmatched to any gene: 14. The CDR3 DNA sequence: TGTGCCATCGGGACTAGGGAGTCTCGTGGTACGCAGTATTTT. Its translation: CAIGTRESRGTQYF.

The rearrangement joins TRBV20-1 to TRBJ2-1, with TRBD2 matching over 9 bases. The CDR3 loop spans 13 amino acids. In germline, CDR1 is DFQATT, CDR2 SNEGSKA (reference sequence). Losses at the gene ends were 2 bases for V and 10 bases for J; bases not matched to a gene: 6. CDR3 sequence reads: CSARRLAAMEQFF. The CDR3 region has the DNA TGCAGTGCTAGAAGACTAGCGGCAATGGAGCAGTTCTTC.